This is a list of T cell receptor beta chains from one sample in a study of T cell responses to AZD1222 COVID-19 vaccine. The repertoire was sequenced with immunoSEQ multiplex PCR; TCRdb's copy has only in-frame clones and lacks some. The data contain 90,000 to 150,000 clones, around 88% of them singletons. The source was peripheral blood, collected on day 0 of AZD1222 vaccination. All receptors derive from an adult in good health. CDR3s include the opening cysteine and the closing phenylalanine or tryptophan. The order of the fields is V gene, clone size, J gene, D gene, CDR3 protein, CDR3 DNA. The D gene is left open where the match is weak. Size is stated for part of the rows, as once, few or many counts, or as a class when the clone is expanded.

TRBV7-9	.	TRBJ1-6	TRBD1	CASSETGLNSPLHF	TGTGCCAGCAGCGAGACAGGGTTGAATTCACCCCTCCACTTT
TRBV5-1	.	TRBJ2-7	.	CASSPEGGPSSEQYF	TGCGCCAGCAGCCCGGAGGGGGGGCCCTCCTCCGAGCAGTACTTC
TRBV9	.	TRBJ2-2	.	CASSVAPLTGTGELFF	TGTGCCAGCAGCGTAGCCCCCTTGACAGGCACCGGGGAGCTGTTTTTT
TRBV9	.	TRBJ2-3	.	CASTLSSSGYTDTQYF	TGTGCCAGCACCCTTTCTAGTAGCGGATACACAGATACGCAGTATTTT
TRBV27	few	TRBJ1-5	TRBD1	CASSPTGMYQPQHF	TGTGCCAGCAGCCCGACAGGGATGTATCAGCCCCAGCATTTT
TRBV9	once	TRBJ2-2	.	CASSSYTNTGELFF	TGTGCCAGCAGCTCGTATACGAACACCGGGGAGCTGTTTTTT
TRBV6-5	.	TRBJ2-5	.	CASSETGRSETQYF	TGTGCCAGCAGCGAGACAGGGAGGAGCGAGACCCAGTACTTC
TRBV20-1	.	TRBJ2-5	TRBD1	CSASPVGTGVETQYF	TGCAGTGCTAGTCCTGTCGGGACAGGGGTTGAGACCCAGTACTTC
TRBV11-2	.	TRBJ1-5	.	CASSLDRPQPQHF	TGTGCCAGCAGCTTAGATCGTCCTCAGCCCCAGCATTTT
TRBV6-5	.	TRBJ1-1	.	CASSILTEAFF	TGTGCCAGCAGTATACTGACTGAAGCTTTCTTT
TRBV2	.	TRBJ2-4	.	CASSAGVDAKNIQYF	TGTGCCAGCAGTGCTGGAGTTGACGCCAAAAACATTCAGTACTTC
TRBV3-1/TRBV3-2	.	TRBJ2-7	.	CASSQVGEQYF	TGTGCCAGCAGCCAAGTAGGCGAGCAGTACTTC
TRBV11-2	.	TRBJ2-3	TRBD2	CASSRGSGEVGNTDTQYF	TGTGCCAGCAGCCGAGGGAGCGGGGAGGTCGGAAACACAGATACGCAGTATTTT
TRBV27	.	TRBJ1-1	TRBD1	CATMGQGNTEAFF	TGTGCCACCATGGGACAGGGGAATACTGAAGCTTTCTTT
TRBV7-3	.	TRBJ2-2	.	CASSLGVGTGELFF	TGTGCCAGCAGCTTAGGGGTAGGGACCGGGGAGCTGTTTTTT
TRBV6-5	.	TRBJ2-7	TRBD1	CASSSTGTGSSYEQYF	TGTGCCAGCAGTTCCACCGGGACAGGGAGCTCCTACGAGCAGTACTTC
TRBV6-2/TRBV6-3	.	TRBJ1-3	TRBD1	CASSSFSADRAGNTIYF	TGTGCCAGCAGTTCGTTTTCCGCGGACAGGGCTGGAAACACCATATATTTT
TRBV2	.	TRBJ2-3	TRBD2	CASSTVGGGLDTQYF	TGTGCCAGCAGCACAGTCGGGGGGGGCCTAGATACGCAGTATTTT
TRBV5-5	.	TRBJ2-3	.	CASSLETDTQYF	TGTGCCAGCAGCTTGGAGACAGATACGCAGTATTTT
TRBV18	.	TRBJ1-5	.	CASSPIQGGQPQHF	TGTGCCAGCTCACCAATCCAGGGTGGTCAGCCCCAGCATTTT
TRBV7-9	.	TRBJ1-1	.	CASSLEVNTEAFF	TGTGCCAGCAGCTTAGAGGTGAACACTGAAGCTTTCTTT
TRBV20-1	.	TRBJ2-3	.	CSARDTDTQYF	TGCAGTGCTAGGGATACAGATACGCAGTATTTT
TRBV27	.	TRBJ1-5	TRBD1	CASSFAPGQGGNQPQHF	TGTGCCAGCAGCTTTGCCCCCGGACAGGGAGGCAATCAGCCCCAGCATTTT
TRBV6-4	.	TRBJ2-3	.	CASSDFGGANTDTQYF	TGTGCCAGCAGTGACTTTGGAGGGGCTAACACAGATACGCAGTATTTT
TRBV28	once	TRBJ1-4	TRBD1	CASRGQGLGEKLFF	TGTGCCAGCAGAGGACAGGGGTTGGGTGAAAAACTGTTTTTT
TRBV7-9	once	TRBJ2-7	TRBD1	CASSPLGQGGYEQYF	TGTGCCAGCAGCCCCCTTGGACAGGGCGGCTACGAGCAGTACTTC
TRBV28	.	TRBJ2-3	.	CASSSPGAPSTDTQYF	TGTGCCAGCAGTAGCCCCGGGGCGCCTAGCACAGATACGCAGTATTTT
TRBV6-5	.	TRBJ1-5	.	CASSVMVDSNQPQHF	TGTGCCAGCAGCGTCATGGTTGATAGCAATCAGCCCCAGCATTTT
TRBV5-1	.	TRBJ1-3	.	CASSLVSDSGNTIYF	TGCGCCAGCAGCTTGGTTTCTGATTCTGGAAACACCATATATTTT
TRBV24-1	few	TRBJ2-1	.	CATSDPWTAEQFF	TGTGCCACCAGTGATCCGTGGACAGCCGAGCAGTTCTTC
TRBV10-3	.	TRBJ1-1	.	CAISDPGTNTEAFF	TGTGCCATCAGTGATCCAGGGACGAACACTGAAGCTTTCTTT
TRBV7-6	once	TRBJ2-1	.	CASSPRGHEQFF	TGTGCCAGCAGCCCCCGTGGCCATGAGCAGTTCTTC
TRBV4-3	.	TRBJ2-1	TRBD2	CASSQRRGGYNEQFF	TGCGCCAGCAGCCAACGGCGGGGGGGATACAATGAGCAGTTCTTC
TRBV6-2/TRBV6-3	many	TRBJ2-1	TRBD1	CASSSHLQGAYNEQFF	TGTGCCAGCAGTTCGCACCTACAGGGGGCCTACAATGAGCAGTTCTTC
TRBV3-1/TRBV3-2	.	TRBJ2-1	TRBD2	CASSPSGGTYNEQFF	TGTGCCAGCAGCCCTAGCGGGGGGACGTACAATGAGCAGTTCTTC
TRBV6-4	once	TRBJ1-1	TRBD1	CASSGDSNTEAFF	TGTGCCAGCAGTGGGGACAGCAACACTGAAGCTTTCTTT
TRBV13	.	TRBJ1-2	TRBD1	CASSSGQRANANYGYTF	TGTGCCAGCAGCTCGGGACAGCGCGCGAATGCTAACTATGGCTACACCTTC
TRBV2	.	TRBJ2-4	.	CATALIGGNIQYF	TGTGCCACCGCCTTAATAGGTGGAAACATTCAGTACTTC
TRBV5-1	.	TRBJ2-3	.	CASLRGQAPDTQYF	TGCGCCAGCCTGCGGGGACAAGCTCCAGATACGCAGTATTTT
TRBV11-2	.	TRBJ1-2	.	CASSLTVQNYGYTF	TGTGCCAGCAGCTTAACGGTACAGAACTATGGCTACACCTTC
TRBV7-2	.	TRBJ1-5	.	CASSLDSQINQPQHF	TGTGCCAGCAGCTTAGATTCGCAGATCAATCAGCCCCAGCATTTT
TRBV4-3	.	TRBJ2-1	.	CASSPTSGAYRFF	TGCGCCAGCAGCCCGACCTCTGGAGCTTATCGGTTCTTC
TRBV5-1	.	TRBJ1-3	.	CASSNGASGNTIYF	TGCGCCAGCAGCAATGGGGCCTCTGGAAACACCATATATTTT
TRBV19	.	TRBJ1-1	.	CASSPTRTTEAFF	TGTGCCAGTAGCCCGACCCGTACAACTGAAGCTTTCTTT